These 32 T cell receptor beta chains were all obtained from the same sample, sequenced in a study of radiotherapy plus CTLA-4 blockade in lung cancer. TCRdb's copy holds only in-frame clones and misses some; the assay was immunoSEQ multiplex PCR. The sample yields more than 55,000 clones, less than 85% seen once. Sequenced material: peripheral blood, taken from a patient treated with radiotherapy plus ipilimumab. The receptors derive from a human donor with non-small cell lung cancer who had a complete response to radiotherapy plus ipilimumab.

The chain has TRBV4-1 and TRBJ2-5; TRBD2 agrees at 13 bases. J was trimmed by 5 bases and V by 1 base; bases with no gene match: 1. The CDR3 loop spans 15 amino acids. From germline, CDR1 is MGHRA and CDR2 YSYEKL. The CDR3 loop is CASSQVGLAGETQYF. The CDR3 DNA reads TGCGCCAGCAGCCAAGTGGGACTAGCGGGGGAGACCCAGTACTTC.

The rearrangement joins TRBV27 to TRBJ1-1; 7 nucleotides agree with TRBD1. Trimming removed 5 bases from V and 1 base from J; junction bases left unmatched: 7. The CDR3 is 15 amino acids. Per the germline V gene, CDR1 is MNHEY and CDR2 is SMNVEV (reference sequence). The CDR3 DNA reads as TGTGCCAGCAGTACTTTAGACAGGGAGAACACTGAAGCTTTCTTT. Its translation is CASSTLDRENTEAFF.

The chain recombines TRBV27 with TRBJ1-4; the match to TRBD1 covers 9 bases. The CDR3 has 16 amino acids. The V gene end was trimmed by 5 bases and the J gene end by 7 bases; junction bases not matched to a gene: 11. CDR1 MNHEY and CDR2 SMNVEV come from the germline V gene (reference sequence). In DNA, the CDR3 is TGTGCCAGCAGTCCAGGACAGGGGAGGTCTTTTGAAAAACTGTTTTTT. Translation: CASSPGQGRSFEKLFF.

This clone was seen only once. The V and J genes are TRBV18 and TRBJ1-1, with D maybe TRBD1 (6 bases). The V gene's germline CDR1 is KGHSH and CDR2 LQKENI. Deletions cut 4 bases from V and 0 bases from J, with 12 bases between. The CDR3 totals 15 residues. The CDR3 reads CASSLLGGMNTEAFF. CDR3 in DNA: TGTGCCAGCTCACTGCTTGGGGGCATGAACACTGAAGCTTTCTTT.

This sequence joins TRBV11-2 and TRBJ2-6, with D uncertain. CDR1 and CDR2 from the germline V gene are SGHAT and FQNNGV. The length of the CDR3 is 14 residues. Trimming shortened V by 3 bases and J by 2 bases, and 5 bases separated the two germline ends. CDR3 loop: CASSFVAGANVLTF. The CDR3 DNA is TGTGCCAGCAGCTTCGTCGCTGGGGCCAACGTCCTGACTTTC.

J is TRBJ2-5 and V is TRBV7-2; TRBD2 aligns across 7 bases. Trimming cost V 1 base and J 4 bases; bases outside gene matches: 6. Per germline, CDR1 SGHTA and CDR2 FQGNSA. The CDR3 is 15 amino acids. The CDR3 DNA reads TGTGCCAGCAGCTTAGGGAACTTAGCGGGAGAGACCCAGTACTTC. Translated: CASSLGNLAGETQYF.

This sequence joins TRBV19 and TRBJ2-2; 11 nucleotides agree with TRBD2. The CDR3 contains 15 residues. The germline V gene has CDR1 LNHDA and CDR2 SQIVND (reference sequence). Trimming at V came to 1 base and at J to 6 bases, leaving 1 base not matched to a gene. CDR3 coding DNA: TGTGCCAGTAGTATAGTACTAGCGGGAGCCGGGGAGCTGTTTTTT. Encoded protein: CASSIVLAGAGELFF.

V usage is TRBV12-5 and J usage is TRBJ1-1; no definite D call. The CDR3 is 13 amino acids. The V and J ends lost 3 bases and 4 bases respectively, with 9 bases between them. Germline loops: CDR1 LGHNT, CDR2 FRNRAP. The CDR3 DNA reads as TGTGCTAGTGGTTTCTCCGAGGGCACTGAAGCTTTCTTT. It specifies CASGFSEGTEAFF.

The gene calls are TRBV29-1 and TRBJ2-1; TRBD1 matches at 10 bases. V lost 7 bases and J lost 4; bases outside the gene matches: 4. Germline assignment: CDR1 SQVTM and CDR2 ANQGSEA. The CDR3 has 13 residues. The CDR3 region has the DNA TGCAGCGCCCGGACAGGGGGTTACAATGAGCAGTTCTTC. This gives the protein CSARTGGYNEQFF.

This clone was recorded only once. V is TRBV6-6 and J is TRBJ1-5; D unclear. The CDR3 is 14 residues long. Between the trimmed V and J ends, which lost 10 bases and 0 bases, there was a span of 13 bases. CDR1 is MNHNY and CDR2 is SVGAGI in the germline V gene (reference sequence). CDR3 nucleotides: TGTGCCATCAGAGAACTCTATAGCAATCAGCCCCAGCATTTT. This sequence encodes CAIRELYSNQPQHF.

The rearrangement joins TRBV30 to TRBJ2-7, with a weak D call TRBD2 (6 bases). The CDR3 contains 14 residues. Germline V lookup: CDR1 GTSNPN, CDR2 SVGIG (reference sequence). The ends were cut back, 1 base at V and 0 bases at J, with 10 bases in the middle. The CDR3: CAWSAWDFSYEQYF. DNA for the CDR3: TGTGCCTGGAGTGCTTGGGACTTCTCCTACGAGCAGTACTTC.

CDR3 sequence reads: CSVLLNTGPQHF. The DNA of the CDR3 is TGCAGCGTACTCCTGAATACAGGGCCCCAGCATTTT. The V gene is TRBV29-1, the J gene TRBJ1-5, with a possible D match to TRBD1 (5 bases). Trimming pared 6 bases from V and 9 bases from J, leaving 15 bases between. The CDR3 contains 12 residues. CDR1 and CDR2 from the germline V gene are SQVTM and ANQGSEA.

This chain links TRBV4-3 with TRBJ2-1; 9 positions match TRBD2. CDR1 is LGHNA, CDR2 YSLEER, per germline. V lost 0 bases and J lost 4; bases outside the gene matches: 7. This CDR3 is 17 amino acids long. CDR3 in amino acids: CASSQDRRLAEYNEQFF. The CDR3 bases are TGCGCCAGCAGCCAAGATCGGCGACTAGCGGAATACAATGAGCAGTTCTTC.

This clone turned up a few times. The rearrangement joins TRBV14 to TRBJ1-2, with D possibly being TRBD1 (5 bases). CDR1 SGHDN and CDR2 FVKESK come from the germline V gene. V shed 4 bases and J shed 4 bases, with 13 bases lying between them. The CDR3 runs to 14 residues. As DNA, the CDR3 is TGTGCCAGCAGCCCCTGGGACTCCCTCTATGGCTACACCTTC. It specifies CASSPWDSLYGYTF.

The genes are TRBV12-1 and TRBJ2-5; TRBD2, as called in the table, went unchecked against the DNA. TRBV12-1 is annotated as a pseudogene. CDR3 length: 18 amino acids. The chain's CDR3 is CARPSPGLAGPNQETQYF. DNA for the CDR3: TGTGCCAGACCCTCTCCGGGACTAGCGGGACCTAACCAAGAGACCCAGTACTTC.

The V call is TRBV28, the J call TRBJ2-3, with D unclear. Trimming took off 3 bases at V and 6 bases at J, with 4 bases between the two ends. Germline V lookup: CDR1 MDHEN, CDR2 SYDVKM. The CDR3 runs to 11 residues. The CDR3 bases are TGTGCCAGCAGTTTTTCGGATACGCAGTATTTT. It encodes CASSFSDTQYF.

This sequence joins TRBV4-3 and TRBJ1-1, with D unresolved. V gave up 2 bases and J gave up 4 bases, with 17 bases separating them. The length of the CDR3 is 16 residues. The germline gives CDR1 LGHNA, CDR2 YSLEER. The CDR3 loop reads CASSQSYGQVLTEAFF. The CDR3 DNA reads as TGCGCCAGCAGCCAAAGCTATGGCCAGGTCCTCACTGAAGCTTTCTTT.

V is TRBV11-2 and J is TRBJ2-7; D is unresolved. Trimming took 0 bases from V and 12 from J, leaving 15 bases between them. In germline, CDR1 is SGHAT, CDR2 FQNNGV. The length of the CDR3 is 13 residues. CDR3 DNA: TGTGCCAGCAGCTTAGATCAAATCAACTCCAGGTACGTC. This gives the protein CASSLDQINSRYV.

The chain employs TRBV7-9 and TRBJ2-3; 9 nucleotides agree with TRBD2. V dropped 5 bases and J dropped 6; count of bases not matched to a gene: 6. The CDR3 is 14 amino acids. Germline values: CDR1 SEHNR, CDR2 FQNEAQ (reference sequence). The CDR3 DNA is TGTGCCAGCAGCCCGGGACTAGCAGCCGATACGCAGTATTTT. Residues: CASSPGLAADTQYF.

The rearrangement joins TRBV19 to TRBJ1-1; D possibly corresponds to TRBD1 (6 bases). The CDR3 spans 14 residues. CDR1 and CDR2 (germline): LNHDA, SQIVND (reference sequence). Trimming pared 4 bases from V and 3 bases from J, leaving 12 bases between. CDR3 protein: CASSKETGYTEAFF. The CDR3 DNA reads TGTGCCAGTAGTAAAGAGACAGGTTACACTGAAGCTTTCTTT.

This clone appeared a few times. This chain joins TRBV5-4 and TRBJ2-1; 7 nucleotides align to TRBD1. This CDR3 comprises 15 residues. CDR1 is SGHNT, CDR2 YYREEE, per germline (reference sequence). The V gene end was trimmed by 5 bases and the J gene end by 0 bases; junction bases not matched to a gene: 5. The CDR3 sequence is CASRPGQSSYNEQFF. In DNA form, the CDR3 reads TGTGCCAGCAGGCCGGGACAGAGCTCCTACAATGAGCAGTTCTTC. The full variable domain, its missing parts supplied by reference TRBV5-4 and TRBJ2-1, is ETGVTQSPTHLIKTRGQQVTLRCSSQSGHNTVSWYQQALGQGPQFIFQYYREEENGRGNFPPRFSGLQFPNYSSELNVNALELDDSALYLCASRPGQSSYNEQFFGPGTRLTVL.

This clone was counted a few times. The rearrangement links TRBV5-6 to TRBJ2-2; TRBD1 matches 9 bases. The CDR3 is made up of 16 amino acids. Germline CDR1 SGHDT, CDR2 YYEEEE. The ends lost 1 base at V and 4 bases at J; junction bases unmatched: 5. The CDR3 nucleotides are TGTGCCAGCAGCTTGTATCGGACAGGGGCCACCGGGGAGCTGTTTTTT. Residues: CASSLYRTGATGELFF. Full variable domain (outside the CDR3, taken from reference TRBV5-6 and TRBJ2-2): DAGVTQSPTHLIKTRGQQVTLRCSPKSGHDTVSWYQQALGQGPQFIFQYYEEEERQRGNFPDRFSGHQFPNYSSELNVNALLLGDSALYLCASSLYRTGATGELFFGEGSRLTVL.

V is TRBV19 and J is TRBJ2-1; TRBD2 aligns across 10 bases. Germline values: CDR1 LNHDA, CDR2 SQIVND (reference sequence). Trimming at V came to 3 bases and at J to 9 bases, leaving 14 bases not matched to a gene. The CDR3 contains 17 residues. CDR3 DNA sequence: TGTGCCAGTAGTATCTCATCTAGCGGGAGCCGCCGCGGTGAGCAGTTCTTC. Protein product: CASSISSSGSRRGEQFF.

Regarding this clone: This sample also contains other DNA sequences that code for the same CDR3. V gene TRBV7-9 combines with J gene TRBJ2-4; possible D gene TRBD1, 6 bases. This CDR3 has 16 amino acids. Germline V gene lookup returns CDR1 SEHNR and CDR2 FQNEAQ (reference sequence). The V end lost 1 base, the J end lost 1 base, and 11 bases lay between the germline ends. The CDR3 nucleotides read TGTGCCAGCAGCTTAGGGCAGGGGTGGGCCAAAAACATTCAGTACTTC. Its protein is CASSLGQGWAKNIQYF.

The sample holds many counts of this clone. The J gene is TRBJ1-5, the V gene TRBV19; a possible D gene is TRBD1 (6 bases). CDR1 is LNHDA and CDR2 is SQIVND in the germline V gene (reference sequence). V lost 1 base to trimming and J lost 2 bases, with 12 bases between them. This CDR3 comprises 16 residues. As DNA, the CDR3 is TGTGCCAGTAGTATAGCCCAGGGGAGTGGCAATCAGCCCCAGCATTTT. This gives the protein CASSIAQGSGNQPQHF.

The J gene is TRBJ1-1, the V gene TRBV6-6, with 8 bases that match TRBD1. The trim removed 8 bases at V and 5 bases at J, leaving 10 bases unmatched. This CDR3 has 14 residues. Per the germline V gene, CDR1 is MNHNY and CDR2 is SVGAGI (reference sequence). The DNA of the CDR3 is TGTGCCAGCCCACCAGGACAGGGTAGGACTGAAGCTTTCTTT. Amino acids: CASPPGQGRTEAFF.

The V and J genes are TRBV7-2 and TRBJ2-5; 10 bases match TRBD2. The CDR3 loop spans 16 amino acids. From germline, CDR1 is SGHTA and CDR2 FQGNSA. The J segment lost 4 bases and the V segment lost 1 base, leaving 6 bases of the junction unmatched. The CDR3 bases are TGTGCCAGCAGCTTAGGTAGCGGGGGGCGGGTAGAGACCCAGTACTTC. It yields the protein CASSLGSGGRVETQYF.

This clone was recorded a few times. This chain's CDR3 is CASSSPPAGAPYEQYF. CDR3 sequence (DNA): TGTGCCAGCAGTTCTCCGCCGGCGGGTGCCCCCTACGAGCAGTACTTC. V usage is TRBV27 and J usage is TRBJ2-7; possibly TRBD2 for D (5 bases). Looked up from germline, CDR1 is MNHEY and CDR2 is SMNVEV (reference sequence). The V gene lost 4 bases and the J gene lost 2 bases, with 18 bases spanning the gap. The CDR3 spans 16 residues.

The genes are TRBV2 and TRBJ1-1; a possible D gene is TRBD1 (5 bases). The CDR3 totals 15 residues. V shed 1 base and J shed 7 bases, with 16 bases lying between them. Germline-derived CDR1 and CDR2 are SNHLY and FYNNEI. CDR3 nucleotide sequence: TGTGCCAGCAGTGAAGAGGTCGGGGGGTGGGGTGAAGCTTTCTTT. The encoded protein is CASSEEVGGWGEAFF.

The chain couples TRBV7-2 to TRBJ2-7; weak D call: TRBD2 (5 bases). Germline CDR1 is SGHTA and CDR2 is FQGNSA. The CDR3 totals 12 residues. V was trimmed by 6 bases and J by 5 bases, leaving 11 bases between them. The CDR3 reads CASRTNWNEQYF. The CDR3 nucleotides read TGTGCCAGCAGGACTAACTGGAACGAGCAGTACTTC.

The chain has TRBV29-1 and TRBJ2-2; 9 nucleotides align to TRBD2. From germline, CDR1 is SQVTM and CDR2 ANQGSEA. CDR3 length: 17 amino acids. V dropped 5 bases and J dropped 0; count of bases not matched to a gene: 10. The CDR3 is CSVSLPASGANTGELFF. The CDR3 nucleotides read TGCAGCGTTTCCCTTCCGGCTAGCGGGGCGAACACCGGGGAGCTGTTTTTT.

The CDR3 DNA reads as TGTGCCAGCAGCTTGGACGGGTTTAGAGCTTTCTTT. Protein product: CASSLDGFRAFF. The V and J genes are TRBV5-4 and TRBJ1-1; no reliable D call. The V gene's germline CDR1 is SGHNT and CDR2 YYREEE (reference sequence). Trimming took off 0 bases at V and 10 bases at J, with 10 bases between the two ends. The length of the CDR3 is 12 residues.